Presented here are 26 T cell receptor beta chains from one specimen sequenced in a study of human T cells and chemical hapten exposure. Time point reported: pre-sensitization, week 0. As to treatment: therapeutic diphenylcyclopropenone sensitization with weekly scalp DPC. One entry per CDR3 protein, called by TCRdb with MiXCR from the RACE reads. The top ten clones hold about 2.8% of a sample with more than 150,000 distinct CDR3 sequences, roughly 30% of them seen once. The input for sequencing was whole blood, taken in connection with sensitization to the hapten diphenylcyclopropenone (DPC). The receptors derive from a woman under 40 with alopecia areata. Some clones in this sample may be carry-over from other donors' samples.

This clonotype occurred many times. V and J are TRBV29-1 and TRBJ1-1; no reliable D call. CDR1 is SQVTM, CDR2 ANQGSEA, per germline. CDR3 length equals 12 residues. V gave up 3 bases and J gave up 1 base, with 6 bases separating them. The CDR3 sequence is CSVEWRNTEAFF. CDR3 DNA sequence: TGCAGCGTTGAGTGGCGGAACACTGAAGCTTTCTTT. The entire variable domain, with the rest obtained from reference TRBV29-1 and TRBJ1-1, is as follows: SAVISQKPSRDICQRGTSLTIQCQVDSQVTMMFWYRQQPGQSLTLIATANQGSEATYESGFVIDKFPISRPNLTFSTLTVSNMSPEDSSIYLCSVEWRNTEAFFGQGTRLTVV.

This chain joins TRBV6-5 and TRBJ2-5; 7 bases line up with TRBD1. Unmatched junction bases numbered 7, after V lost 6 bases and J lost 0 bases. The germline CDR1 and CDR2 sequences are MNHEY and SVGAGI. The CDR3 spans 15 residues. CDR3 in amino acids: CASRPGQANQETQYF. CDR3 coding DNA: TGTGCCAGCAGACCTGGACAGGCGAACCAAGAGACCCAGTACTTC.

This rearrangement joins TRBV29-1 to TRBJ2-1; a weak D match, TRBD1 (6 bases). V was clipped by 7 bases and J by 5 bases, with 12 bases between them. The CDR3 consists of 12 residues. The germline V gene encodes CDR1 SQVTM and CDR2 ANQGSEA. In nucleotides, the CDR3 is TGCAGCGCCCACAGGGAAAACAATGAGCAGTTCTTC. The encoded protein is CSAHRENNEQFF.

A few counts support this clonotype. V is TRBV29-1 and J is TRBJ1-2, with D perhaps matching TRBD1 (6 bases). V was cut by 3 bases and J by 6 bases, with 11 bases left in between. Germline V gives CDR1 SQVTM, CDR2 ANQGSEA. There are 12 residues in the CDR3. The CDR3 sequence is CSVEGARDGYTF. The DNA of the CDR3 is TGCAGCGTTGAGGGGGCGCGGGATGGCTACACCTTC.

The J gene is TRBJ2-2, the V gene TRBV4-3; the D is unclear. The CDR3 runs to 15 residues. CDR1 is LGHNA and CDR2 is YSLEER in the germline V gene. With 0 bases removed from V and 6 bases from J, the gap between germline ends came to 11 bases. CDR3 nucleotides: TGCGCCAGCAGCCAAGAGGGCGCAGGCGCCGGGGAGCTGTTTTTT. Encoded protein: CASSQEGAGAGELFF.

This rearrangement joins TRBV12-3 or TRBV12-4 to TRBJ2-1, with D maybe TRBD2 (6 bases). V lost 2 bases and J 0 bases, leaving 11 bases between the germline ends. This CDR3 spans 16 amino acids. The CDR3 DNA reads as TGTGCCAGCAGTTTAACTAGCTTAAGCTCCTACAATGAGCAGTTCTTC. Its translation is CASSLTSLSSYNEQFF.

This clonotype came up a few times. The chain joins TRBV28 to TRBJ2-4; 8 positions match TRBD2. Germline CDR1 reads MDHEN; CDR2 reads SYDVKM. V lost 8 bases and J lost 9; bases outside the gene matches: 3. The CDR3 is 11 amino acids. This CDR3 reads CASRGGGIQYF. The CDR3 DNA reads as TGTGCCAGCCGGGGGGGGGGCATTCAGTACTTC. Based on the CDR3 plus reference TRBV28 and TRBJ2-4, the full variable domain is DVKVTQSSRYLVKRTGEKVFLECVQDMDHENMFWYRQDPGLGLRLIYFSYDVKMKEKGDIPEGYSVSREKKERFSLILESASTNQTSMYLCASRGGGIQYFGAGTRLSVL.

This clonotype was detected a few times. V gene TRBV20-1 combines with J gene TRBJ2-1, with D perhaps TRBD2 (6 bases). The CDR3 spans 15 residues. Germline V CDR1 and CDR2: DFQATT, SNEGSKA (reference sequence). Trimming shortened V by 6 bases and J by 6 bases, and 21 bases separated the two germline ends. The CDR3 nucleotides are TGCAGTGCCAGACTGGGACTGGGCTTTGCCAATGAGCAGTTCTTC. Its protein is CSARLGLGFANEQFF.

This clonotype occurred a few times. This chain connects TRBV7-2 to TRBJ1-1; D gene unclear. V was cut by 5 bases and J by 0 bases, with 10 bases left in between. Germline CDR1 reads SGHTA; CDR2 reads FQGNSA. The CDR3 is 14 amino acids. As DNA, the CDR3 is TGTGCCAGCAGCGCCCACGCCATGAACACTGAAGCTTTCTTT. This sequence encodes CASSAHAMNTEAFF.

This clonotype has just a few counts. The genes are TRBV11-1 and TRBJ2-2, with 7 bases aligning to TRBD2. Germline CDR1 SGHAT, CDR2 FQDESV (reference sequence). The length of the CDR3 is 15 residues. The ends lost 0 bases at V and 6 bases at J; junction bases unmatched: 4. This chain's CDR3 is CASSLARTSSGELFF. DNA of the CDR3: TGTGCCAGCAGCTTAGCCCGGACTAGTTCCGGGGAGCTGTTTTTT.

The chain has TRBV10-3 and TRBJ2-3, with 13 bases identical to TRBD2. The V gene's germline CDR1 is ENHRY and CDR2 SYGVKD. The CDR3 consists of 17 residues. Trimming removed 0 bases from V and 3 bases from J; junction bases left unmatched: 3. The CDR3 spells CAISESTSGRRTDTQYF. In DNA form, the CDR3 reads TGTGCCATCAGTGAGTCGACTAGCGGGAGGAGGACAGATACGCAGTATTTT.

The chain employs TRBV20-1 and TRBJ2-5; D gene uncertain. Germline V gives CDR1 DFQATT, CDR2 SNEGSKA (reference sequence). V lost 8 bases to trimming and J lost 2 bases, with 12 bases between them. There are 12 residues in the CDR3. CDR3 in DNA: TGCAGTAGAAGGGTCGGACAAGAGACCCAGTACTTC. Translated, it gives CSRRVGQETQYF.

The J gene is TRBJ2-3, the V gene TRBV10-3, with 10 bases lining up with TRBD2. CDR3 size: 15 residues. The V segment lost 4 bases and the J segment 2 bases; nucleotides outside the gene matches: 3. Looked up from germline, CDR1 is ENHRY and CDR2 is SYGVKD. CDR3 loop: CAISGGLAFTDTQYF. CDR3 DNA sequence: TGTGCCATCAGTGGGGGACTAGCGTTCACAGATACGCAGTATTTT.

The chain joins TRBV29-1 to TRBJ1-2; maybe TRBD1 (5 bases). CDR3 length: 14 residues. The V gene's germline CDR1 is SQVTM and CDR2 ANQGSEA. Trimming cost V 5 bases and J 4 bases, with 17 bases left between them. For the CDR3, the DNA is TGCAGCGTTAAGGGGCCAGGGCCCATCTATGGCTACACCTTC. This codes for CSVKGPGPIYGYTF. The full variable domain, with the rest looked up from reference TRBV29-1 and TRBJ1-2, is SAVISQKPSRDICQRGTSLTIQCQVDSQVTMMFWYRQQPGQSLTLIATANQGSEATYESGFVIDKFPISRPNLTFSTLTVSNMSPEDSSIYLCSVKGPGPIYGYTFGSGTRLTVV.

This sequence joins TRBV28 and TRBJ1-6; no reliable D call. V was cut by 6 bases and J by 9 bases, with 9 bases left in between. Germline-derived CDR1 and CDR2 are MDHEN and SYDVKM. The CDR3 has 12 amino acids. The CDR3 DNA sequence: TGTGCCAGCAGCCGACAACTTTCACCCCTCCACTTT. Protein product: CASSRQLSPLHF. Drawing the rest from reference TRBV28 and TRBJ1-6, the complete variable domain is DVKVTQSSRYLVKRTGEKVFLECVQDMDHENMFWYRQDPGLGLRLIYFSYDVKMKEKGDIPEGYSVSREKKERFSLILESASTNQTSMYLCASSRQLSPLHFGNGTRLTVT.

This clonotype was detected many times. The chain combines TRBV9 with TRBJ2-7, with D possibly matching TRBD2 (6 bases). The CDR3 loop spans 14 amino acids. V lost 4 bases and J lost 2, with 13 bases in between. Germline V gene lookup returns CDR1 SGDLS and CDR2 YYNGEE. CDR3 in DNA: TGTGCCAGCAGCACTCGGGACTCCACCTACGAGCAGTACTTC. This sequence encodes CASSTRDSTYEQYF.

There are many counts of this clonotype. This chain connects TRBV10-3 to TRBJ2-7; D remains unclear. Trimming removed 0 bases at V and 2 bases at J, with 8 bases between. Looked up from germline, CDR1 is ENHRY and CDR2 is SYGVKD. This CDR3 spans 14 amino acids. The CDR3 spells CAISESGKPYEQYF. In DNA, the CDR3 is TGTGCCATCAGTGAGTCGGGGAAGCCCTACGAGCAGTACTTC.

V and J are TRBV11-3 and TRBJ2-7; 8 positions agree with TRBD1. Unmatched junction bases numbered 2, after V lost 1 base and J lost 0 bases. Germline CDR1 reads SGHNT; CDR2 reads YENEEA. This CDR3 has 15 amino acids. DNA of the CDR3: TGTGCCAGCAGCTTAGGACAGGGGCGCTCCTACGAGCAGTACTTC. As protein: CASSLGQGRSYEQYF.

The rearrangement uses TRBV7-9 and TRBJ2-1; 13 nucleotides agree with TRBD2. The length of the CDR3 is 15 residues. Germline CDR1 is SEHNR and CDR2 is FQNEAQ (reference sequence). V shed 5 bases and J 7 bases; nucleotides not matched to a gene: 5. The DNA of the CDR3 is TGTGCCAGCAGCCCCGGGACTAGCGGGGTAAATGAGCAGTTCTTC. Its translation is CASSPGTSGVNEQFF.

This clonotype was counted a few times. CDR3 DNA: TGCGCCAGCAGCTTGTATGGTGCGTCGAACACTGAAGCTTTCTTT. The encoded protein is CASSLYGASNTEAFF. The chain employs TRBV5-1 and TRBJ1-1; no clear D. Germline V gene data show CDR1 as SGHRS and CDR2 as YFSETQ. The germline V and J ends were trimmed by 1 base and 1 base, with 11 bases remaining between them. The CDR3 has 15 residues.

J is TRBJ2-3 and V is TRBV27; D is possibly TRBD1 (5 bases). V dropped 1 base and J dropped 6 bases, with 11 bases sitting between them. The CDR3 is made up of 14 amino acids. Germline values: CDR1 MNHEY, CDR2 SMNVEV (reference sequence). CDR3 DNA sequence: TGTGCCAGCAGTTTATTGCAGGGTGGGGATACGCAGTATTTT. Amino acid sequence: CASSLLQGGDTQYF.

The chain employs TRBV9 and TRBJ1-5; D is undetermined. Germline V lookup: CDR1 SGDLS, CDR2 YYNGEE. V was cut by 0 bases and J by 5 bases, with 6 bases left in between. The CDR3 sequence is 13 residues long. CDR3 residues: CASSVDLDQPQHF. In nucleotides, the CDR3 is TGTGCCAGCAGCGTAGATTTGGATCAGCCCCAGCATTTT.

The J gene is TRBJ1-4, the V gene TRBV11-3; no firm D call. Trimming cost V 2 bases and J 7 bases, with 8 bases left between them. In germline, CDR1 is SGHNT, CDR2 YENEEA. The CDR3 is made up of 13 amino acids. The DNA for the CDR3 is TGTGCCAGCAGCTTAAATTTTCTTGAAAAACTGTTTTTT. This gives the protein CASSLNFLEKLFF.

The chain employs TRBV28 and TRBJ1-1; D is perhaps TRBD1 (6 bases). Germline values: CDR1 MDHEN, CDR2 SYDVKM. The CDR3 length is 14 residues. Trimming removed 7 bases from V and 2 bases from J, with 14 bases in between. The CDR3 coding sequence is TGTGCCAGCACCCCTCCGGGGGCTAACACTGAAGCTTTCTTT. Its translation: CASTPPGANTEAFF.

This clonotype was seen a handful of times. The CDR3 coding sequence is TGTGCCAGCAGTTTGGATGGACTGGCCCAGTTCTTC. Amino acid sequence: CASSLDGLAQFF. The V and J genes are TRBV28 and TRBJ2-1; tentative D call: TRBD2 (5 bases). Germline V gene lookup returns CDR1 MDHEN and CDR2 SYDVKM. CDR3 length: 12 residues. Trimming took off 3 bases at V and 13 bases at J, with 13 bases between the two ends.

This clonotype was counted a few times. V is TRBV29-1 and J is TRBJ1-4, with 10 bases that match TRBD1. Germline V CDR1 and CDR2: SQVTM, ANQGSEA. The trim removed 5 bases at V and 0 bases at J, leaving 3 bases unmatched. The CDR3 consists of 15 residues. In DNA form, the CDR3 reads TGCAGCGTTAAGGGGACAGGGGCAACTAATGAAAAACTGTTTTTT. Translating it yields CSVKGTGATNEKLFF.